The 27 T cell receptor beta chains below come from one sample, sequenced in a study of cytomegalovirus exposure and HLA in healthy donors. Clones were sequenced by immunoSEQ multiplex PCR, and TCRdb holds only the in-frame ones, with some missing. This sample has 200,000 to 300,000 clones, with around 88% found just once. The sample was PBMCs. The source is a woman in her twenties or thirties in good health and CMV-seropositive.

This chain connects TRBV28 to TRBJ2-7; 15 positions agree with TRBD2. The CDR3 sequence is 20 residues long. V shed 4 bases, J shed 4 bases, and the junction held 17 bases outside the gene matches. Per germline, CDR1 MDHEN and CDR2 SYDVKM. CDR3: CASSSNRPGLAGGRPYEQYF. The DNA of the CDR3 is TGTGCCAGCAGTTCAAACCGACCGGGACTAGCGGGAGGTCGTCCGTACGAGCAGTACTTC. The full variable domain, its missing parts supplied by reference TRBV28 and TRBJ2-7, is DVKVTQSSRYLVKRTGEKVFLECVQDMDHENMFWYRQDPGLGLRLIYFSYDVKMKEKGDIPEGYSVSREKKERFSLILESASTNQTSMYLCASSSNRPGLAGGRPYEQYFGPGTRLTVT.

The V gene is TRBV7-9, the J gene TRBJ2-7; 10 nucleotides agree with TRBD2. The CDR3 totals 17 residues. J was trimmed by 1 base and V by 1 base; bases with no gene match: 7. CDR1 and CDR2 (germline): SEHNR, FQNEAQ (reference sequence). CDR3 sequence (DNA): TGTGCCAGCAGCTTAGATCTCTCTAGCGGGAGTTCCTACGAGCAGTACTTC. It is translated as CASSLDLSSGSSYEQYF.

CDR3 sequence reads: CSVLTSGYSYNEQFF. The DNA of the CDR3 is TGCAGCGTTCTGACTAGCGGGTACTCCTACAATGAGCAGTTCTTC. V usage is TRBV29-1 and J usage is TRBJ2-1; 10 nucleotides match TRBD2. Losses at the gene ends were 5 bases for V and 0 bases for J; bases not matched to a gene: 4. The germline gives CDR1 SQVTM, CDR2 ANQGSEA. This CDR3 is built from 15 residues.

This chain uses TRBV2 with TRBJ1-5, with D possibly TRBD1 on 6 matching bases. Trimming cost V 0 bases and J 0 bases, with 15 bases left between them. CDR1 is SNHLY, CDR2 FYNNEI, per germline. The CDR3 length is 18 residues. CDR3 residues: CASSEAGGRLYSNQPQHF. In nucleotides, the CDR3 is TGTGCCAGCAGTGAAGCCGGGGGGCGGCTGTATAGCAATCAGCCCCAGCATTTT.

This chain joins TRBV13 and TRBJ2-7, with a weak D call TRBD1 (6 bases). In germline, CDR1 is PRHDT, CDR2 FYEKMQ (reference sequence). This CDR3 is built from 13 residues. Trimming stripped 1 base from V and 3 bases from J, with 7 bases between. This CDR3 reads CASSLDRVYEQYF. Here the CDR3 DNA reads TGTGCCAGCAGCTTAGACAGGGTCTACGAGCAGTACTTC.

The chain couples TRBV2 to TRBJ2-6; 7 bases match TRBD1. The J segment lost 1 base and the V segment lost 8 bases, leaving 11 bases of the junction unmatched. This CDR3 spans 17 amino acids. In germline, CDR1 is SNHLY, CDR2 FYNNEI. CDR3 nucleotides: TGTGCCAGCCACCGGGACAGAGGAATTTCTGGGGCCAACGTCCTGACTTTC. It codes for CASHRDRGISGANVLTF.

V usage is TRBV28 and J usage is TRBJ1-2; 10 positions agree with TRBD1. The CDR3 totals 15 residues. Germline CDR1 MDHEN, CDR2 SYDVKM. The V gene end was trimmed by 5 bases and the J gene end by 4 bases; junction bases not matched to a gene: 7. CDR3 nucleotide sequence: TGTGCCAGCAGTCGACCGGGACAGGGGAGCTATGGCTACACCTTC. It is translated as CASSRPGQGSYGYTF.

This CDR3 reads CASSLWDREYYGYTF. The CDR3, as DNA: TGCGCCAGCAGCTTGTGGGACAGGGAGTACTATGGCTACACCTTC. The chain recombines TRBV5-1 with TRBJ1-2, with 9 bases identical to TRBD1. The CDR3 covers 15 residues. From germline, CDR1 is SGHRS and CDR2 YFSETQ. The V and J ends lost 1 base and 3 bases, in that order; junction bases with no gene match: 4.

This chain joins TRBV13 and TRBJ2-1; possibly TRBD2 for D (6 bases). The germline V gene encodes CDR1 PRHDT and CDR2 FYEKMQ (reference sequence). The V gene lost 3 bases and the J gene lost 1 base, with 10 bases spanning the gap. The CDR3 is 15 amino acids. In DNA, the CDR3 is TGTGCCAGCAGCTTGGGACTGGATTCCTACAATGAGCAGTTCTTC. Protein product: CASSLGLDSYNEQFF.

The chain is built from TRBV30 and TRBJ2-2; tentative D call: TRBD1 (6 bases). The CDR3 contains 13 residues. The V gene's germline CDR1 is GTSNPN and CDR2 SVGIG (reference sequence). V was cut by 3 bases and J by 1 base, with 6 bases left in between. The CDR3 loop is CAWRQGNTGELFF. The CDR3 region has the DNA TGTGCCTGGAGACAGGGGAACACCGGGGAGCTGTTTTTT. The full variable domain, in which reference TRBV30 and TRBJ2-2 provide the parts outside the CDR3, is SQTIHQWPATLVQPVGSPLSLECTVEGTSNPNLYWYRQAAGRGLQLLFYSVGIGQISSEVPQNLSASRPQDRQFILSSKKLLLSDSGFYLCAWRQGNTGELFFGEGSRLTVL.

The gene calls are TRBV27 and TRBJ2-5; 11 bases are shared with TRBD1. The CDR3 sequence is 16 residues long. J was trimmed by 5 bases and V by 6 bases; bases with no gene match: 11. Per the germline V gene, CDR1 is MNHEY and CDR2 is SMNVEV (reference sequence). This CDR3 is CASSQPRTGGSETQYF. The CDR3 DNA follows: TGTGCCAGCAGCCAGCCGCGGACAGGGGGCAGTGAGACCCAGTACTTC.

CDR3 residues: CASSSAGGAPYEQYF. The CDR3 DNA follows: TGTGCCAGCAGTTCCGCAGGAGGGGCTCCCTACGAGCAGTACTTC. The chain carries TRBV27 and TRBJ2-7; D is perhaps TRBD2 (6 bases). V was trimmed by 4 bases and J by 2 bases, leaving 15 bases between them. The length of the CDR3 is 15 residues. CDR1 is MNHEY, CDR2 SMNVEV, per germline (reference sequence).

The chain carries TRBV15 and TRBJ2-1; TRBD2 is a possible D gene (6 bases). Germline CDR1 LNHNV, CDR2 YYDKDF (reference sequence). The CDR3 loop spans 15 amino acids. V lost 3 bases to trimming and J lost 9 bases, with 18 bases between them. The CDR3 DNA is TGTGCCACCAGCAGGGATGGGGGAGGCCTTCCTGAGCAGTTCTTC. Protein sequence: CATSRDGGGLPEQFF.

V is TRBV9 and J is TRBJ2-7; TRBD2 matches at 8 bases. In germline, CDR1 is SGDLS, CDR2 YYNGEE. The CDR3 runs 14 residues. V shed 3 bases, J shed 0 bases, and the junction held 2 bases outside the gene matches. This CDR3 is CASSATSASYEQYF. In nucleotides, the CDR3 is TGTGCCAGCAGCGCGACTAGCGCCTCCTACGAGCAGTACTTC.

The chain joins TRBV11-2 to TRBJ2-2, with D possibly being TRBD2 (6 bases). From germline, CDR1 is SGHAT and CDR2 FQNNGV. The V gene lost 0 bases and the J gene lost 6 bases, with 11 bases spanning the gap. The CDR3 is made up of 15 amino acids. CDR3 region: CASSLEPGEAGELFF. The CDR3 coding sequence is TGTGCCAGCAGCTTAGAACCCGGGGAGGCCGGGGAGCTGTTTTTT.

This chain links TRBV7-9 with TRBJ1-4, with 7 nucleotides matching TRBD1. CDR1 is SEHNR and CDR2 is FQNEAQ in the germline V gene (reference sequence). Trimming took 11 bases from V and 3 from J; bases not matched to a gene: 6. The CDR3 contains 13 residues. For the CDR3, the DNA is TGTGCCGGGGCGGGACAGTCTAATGAAAAACTGTTTTTT. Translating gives CAGAGQSNEKLFF.

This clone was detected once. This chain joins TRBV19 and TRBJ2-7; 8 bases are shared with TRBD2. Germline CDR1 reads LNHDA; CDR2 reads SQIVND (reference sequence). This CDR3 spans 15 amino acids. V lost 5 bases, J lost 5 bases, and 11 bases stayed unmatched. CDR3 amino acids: CASSGASGSIHEQYF. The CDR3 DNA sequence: TGTGCCAGTAGTGGGGCGAGCGGGAGTATCCACGAGCAGTACTTC.

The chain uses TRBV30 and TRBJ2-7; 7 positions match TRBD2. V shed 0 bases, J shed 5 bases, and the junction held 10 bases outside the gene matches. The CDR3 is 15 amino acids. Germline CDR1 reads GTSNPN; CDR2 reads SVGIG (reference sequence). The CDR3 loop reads CAWSVQSGTPHEQYF. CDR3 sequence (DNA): TGTGCCTGGAGTGTACAGAGCGGGACGCCGCACGAGCAGTACTTC. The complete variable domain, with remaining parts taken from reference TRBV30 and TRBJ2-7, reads SQTIHQWPATLVQPVGSPLSLECTVEGTSNPNLYWYRQAAGRGLQLLFYSVGIGQISSEVPQNLSASRPQDRQFILSSKKLLLSDSGFYLCAWSVQSGTPHEQYFGPGTRLTVT.

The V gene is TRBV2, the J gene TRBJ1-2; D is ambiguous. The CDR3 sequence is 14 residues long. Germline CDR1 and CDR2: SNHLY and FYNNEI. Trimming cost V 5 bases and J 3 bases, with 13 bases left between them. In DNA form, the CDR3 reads TGTGCCAGCAGTCGTGAGACTGCTTACTATGGCTACACCTTC. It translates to CASSRETAYYGYTF.

This CDR3 reads CASSEVTGTSGRTYNEQFF. The CDR3 DNA sequence: TGCGCCAGCAGTGAGGTGACCGGGACTAGCGGGAGGACCTACAATGAGCAGTTCTTC. This chain connects TRBV10-2 to TRBJ2-1; 15 nucleotides line up with TRBD2. Unmatched junction bases numbered 7, after V lost 2 bases and J lost 2 bases. CDR1 WSHSY and CDR2 SAAADI come from the germline V gene. The CDR3 spans 19 residues.

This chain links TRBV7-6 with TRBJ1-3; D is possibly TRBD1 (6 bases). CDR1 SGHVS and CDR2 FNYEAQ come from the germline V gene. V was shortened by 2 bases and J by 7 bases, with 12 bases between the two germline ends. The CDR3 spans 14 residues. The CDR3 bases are TGTGCCAGCAGCTTACGGGGGGCATGGAACACCATATATTTT. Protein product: CASSLRGAWNTIYF.

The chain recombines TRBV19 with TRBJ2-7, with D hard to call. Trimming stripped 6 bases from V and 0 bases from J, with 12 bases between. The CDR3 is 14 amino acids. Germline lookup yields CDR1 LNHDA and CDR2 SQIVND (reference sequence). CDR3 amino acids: CASSRHLSSYEQYF. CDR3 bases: TGTGCCAGTAGCCGACACCTCAGCTCCTACGAGCAGTACTTC.

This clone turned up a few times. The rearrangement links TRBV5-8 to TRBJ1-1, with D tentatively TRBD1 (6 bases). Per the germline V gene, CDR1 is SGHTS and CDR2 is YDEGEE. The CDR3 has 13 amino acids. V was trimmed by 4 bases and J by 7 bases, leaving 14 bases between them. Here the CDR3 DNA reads TGTGCCAGCAGCCGATCCGGACAGATTGAAGCTTTCTTT. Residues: CASSRSGQIEAFF.

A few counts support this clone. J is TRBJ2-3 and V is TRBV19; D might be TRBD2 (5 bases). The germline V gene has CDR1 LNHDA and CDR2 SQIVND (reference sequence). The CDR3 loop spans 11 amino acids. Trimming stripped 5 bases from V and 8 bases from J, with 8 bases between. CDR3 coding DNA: TGTGCCAGTAGTTCCGGGATTACGCAGTATTTT. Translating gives CASSSGITQYF. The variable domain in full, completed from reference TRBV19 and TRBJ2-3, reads DGGITQSPKYLFRKEGQNVTLSCEQNLNHDAMYWYRQDPGQGLRLIYYSQIVNDFQKGDIAEGYSVSREKKESFPLTVTSAQKNPTAFYLCASSSGITQYFGPGTRLTVL.

The CDR3 DNA follows: TGTGCCAGCAGCTTGGAAGGACAGGGGGTTTACAATGAGCAGTTCTTC. Encoded protein: CASSLEGQGVYNEQFF. V is TRBV5-8 and J is TRBJ2-1; 10 positions agree with TRBD1. Germline lookup yields CDR1 SGHTS and CDR2 YDEGEE. Trimming removed 0 bases from V and 4 bases from J; junction bases left unmatched: 4. This CDR3 has 16 residues.

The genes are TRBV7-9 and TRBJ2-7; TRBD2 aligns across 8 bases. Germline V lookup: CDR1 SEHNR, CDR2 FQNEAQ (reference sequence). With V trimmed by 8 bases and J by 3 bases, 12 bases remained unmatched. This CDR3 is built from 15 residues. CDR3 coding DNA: TGTGCCAGCGCCTCTTCTAGCGGGCATTTCTACGAGCAGTACTTC. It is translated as CASASSSGHFYEQYF.

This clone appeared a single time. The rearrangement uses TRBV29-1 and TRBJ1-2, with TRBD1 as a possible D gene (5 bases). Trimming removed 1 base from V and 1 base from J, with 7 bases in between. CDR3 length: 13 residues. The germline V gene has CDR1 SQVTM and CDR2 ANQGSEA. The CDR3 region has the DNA TGCAGCGTTGAAGGGGGCATTAACTATGGCTACACCTTC. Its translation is CSVEGGINYGYTF.